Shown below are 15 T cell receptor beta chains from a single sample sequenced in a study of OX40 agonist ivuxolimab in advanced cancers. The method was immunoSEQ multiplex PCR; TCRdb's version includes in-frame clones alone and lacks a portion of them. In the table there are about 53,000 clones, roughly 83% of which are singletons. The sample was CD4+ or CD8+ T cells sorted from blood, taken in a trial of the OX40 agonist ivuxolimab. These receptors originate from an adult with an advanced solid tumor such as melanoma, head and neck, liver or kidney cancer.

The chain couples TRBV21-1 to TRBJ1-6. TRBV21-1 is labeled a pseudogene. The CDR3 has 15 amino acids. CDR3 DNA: TGTGCCAGCAGCCCGGCTCCGGGGGGGCCTTCACCCCTCCACTTT. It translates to CASSPAPGGPSPLHF.

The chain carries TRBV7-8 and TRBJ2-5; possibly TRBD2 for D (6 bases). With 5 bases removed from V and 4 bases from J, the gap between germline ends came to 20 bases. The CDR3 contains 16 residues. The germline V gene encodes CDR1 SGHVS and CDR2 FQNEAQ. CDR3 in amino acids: CASSPEGTRGGETQYF. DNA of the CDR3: TGTGCCAGCAGCCCCGAAGGGACTCGAGGAGGAGAGACCCAGTACTTC.

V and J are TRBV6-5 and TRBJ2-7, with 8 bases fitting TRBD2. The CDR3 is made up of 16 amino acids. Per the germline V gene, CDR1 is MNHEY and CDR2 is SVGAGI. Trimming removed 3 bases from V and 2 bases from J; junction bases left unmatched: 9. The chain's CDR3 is CASSYALAGSTYEQYF. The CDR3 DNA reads TGTGCCAGCAGTTATGCGTTAGCGGGAAGTACCTACGAGCAGTACTTC.

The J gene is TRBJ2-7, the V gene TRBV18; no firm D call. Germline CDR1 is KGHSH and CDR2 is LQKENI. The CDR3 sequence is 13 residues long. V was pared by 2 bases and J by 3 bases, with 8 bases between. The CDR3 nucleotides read TGTGCCAGCTCACCAGCCCGCGGCTACGAGCAGTACTTC. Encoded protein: CASSPARGYEQYF.

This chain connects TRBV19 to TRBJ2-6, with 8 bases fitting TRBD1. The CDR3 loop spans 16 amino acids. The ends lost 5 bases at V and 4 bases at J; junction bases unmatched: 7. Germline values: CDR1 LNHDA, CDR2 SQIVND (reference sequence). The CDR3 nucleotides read TGTGCCAGTAGTTCAGGACAGGGCGGAGGGGCCAACGTCCTGACTTTC. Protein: CASSSGQGGGANVLTF. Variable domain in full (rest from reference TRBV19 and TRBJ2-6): DGGITQSPKYLFRKEGQNVTLSCEQNLNHDAMYWYRQDPGQGLRLIYYSQIVNDFQKGDIAEGYSVSREKKESFPLTVTSAQKNPTAFYLCASSSGQGGGANVLTFGAGSRLTVL.

This CDR3 reads CASSYTTGTGGLDTQYF. CDR3 coding DNA: TGTGCCAGCAGCTATACGACCGGGACAGGGGGCCTGGATACGCAGTATTTT. The V call is TRBV5-6, the J call TRBJ2-3; 12 nucleotides line up with TRBD1. This CDR3 has 17 residues. With V trimmed by 3 bases and J by 6 bases, 11 bases remained unmatched. Germline-derived CDR1 and CDR2 are SGHDT and YYEEEE.

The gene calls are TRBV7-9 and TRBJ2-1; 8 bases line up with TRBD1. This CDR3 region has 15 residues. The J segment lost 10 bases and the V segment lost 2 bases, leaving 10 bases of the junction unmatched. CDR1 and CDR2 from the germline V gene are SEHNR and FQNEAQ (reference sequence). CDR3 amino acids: CASSLMNQGAGEQFF. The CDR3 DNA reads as TGTGCCAGCAGCTTAATGAATCAGGGGGCCGGGGAGCAGTTCTTC.

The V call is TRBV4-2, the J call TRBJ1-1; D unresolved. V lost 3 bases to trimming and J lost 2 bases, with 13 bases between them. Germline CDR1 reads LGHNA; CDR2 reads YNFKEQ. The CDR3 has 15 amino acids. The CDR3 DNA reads TGTGCCAGCAGCCAGTCAGCCAGCCTCAACACTGAAGCTTTCTTT. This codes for CASSQSASLNTEAFF.

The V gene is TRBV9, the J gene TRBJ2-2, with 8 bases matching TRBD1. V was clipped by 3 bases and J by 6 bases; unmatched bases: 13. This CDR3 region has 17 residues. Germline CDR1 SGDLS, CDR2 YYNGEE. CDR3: CASSADAQGAGAGELFF. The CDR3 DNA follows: TGTGCCAGCAGCGCGGACGCCCAGGGGGCCGGGGCCGGGGAGCTGTTTTTT.

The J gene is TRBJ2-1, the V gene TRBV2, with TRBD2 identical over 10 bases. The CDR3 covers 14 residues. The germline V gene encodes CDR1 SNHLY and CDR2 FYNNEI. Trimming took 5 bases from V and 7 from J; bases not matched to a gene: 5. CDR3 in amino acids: CASSTSGIGNEQFF. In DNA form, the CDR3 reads TGTGCCAGCAGTACTAGCGGGATCGGTAATGAGCAGTTCTTC.

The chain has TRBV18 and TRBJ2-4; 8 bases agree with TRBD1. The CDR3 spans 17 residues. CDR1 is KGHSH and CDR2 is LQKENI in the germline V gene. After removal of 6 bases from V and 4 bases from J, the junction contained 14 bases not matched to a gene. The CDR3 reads CASSGLLGTGRKNIQYF. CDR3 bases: TGTGCCAGCTCGGGACTCCTAGGGACAGGACGAAAAAACATTCAGTACTTC.

CDR3: CASSNWGATYNSPLHF. CDR3 DNA sequence: TGTGCCAGCAGCAATTGGGGGGCGACCTATAATTCACCCCTCCACTTT. V is TRBV13 and J is TRBJ1-6; D might be TRBD1 (6 bases). V was pared by 5 bases and J by 2 bases, with 13 bases between. The germline V gene encodes CDR1 PRHDT and CDR2 FYEKMQ (reference sequence). CDR3 size: 16 residues.

CDR3 DNA sequence: TGTGCTAGTGGTTTGGGGACAGGGTCCCGTGTCTACAATGAGCAGTTCTTC. This sequence encodes CASGLGTGSRVYNEQFF. This rearrangement joins TRBV12-5 to TRBJ2-1; 8 nucleotides line up with TRBD1. Germline CDR1 is LGHNT and CDR2 is FRNRAP. This CDR3 has 17 residues. V trimming: 1 base; J trimming: 3 bases; junction bases outside the gene matches: 8.

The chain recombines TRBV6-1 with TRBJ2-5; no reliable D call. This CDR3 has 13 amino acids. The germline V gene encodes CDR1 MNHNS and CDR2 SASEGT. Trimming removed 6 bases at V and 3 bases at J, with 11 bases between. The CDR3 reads CASSLLWKETQYF. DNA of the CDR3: TGTGCCAGCAGCCTCCTGTGGAAAGAGACCCAGTACTTC.

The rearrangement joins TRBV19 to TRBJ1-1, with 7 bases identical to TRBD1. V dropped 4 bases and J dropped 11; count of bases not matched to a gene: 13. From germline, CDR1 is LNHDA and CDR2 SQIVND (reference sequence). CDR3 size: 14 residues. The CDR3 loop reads CASSTARQGPKAFF. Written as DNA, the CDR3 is TGTGCCAGTAGTACTGCACGACAGGGACCGAAGGCTTTCTTT. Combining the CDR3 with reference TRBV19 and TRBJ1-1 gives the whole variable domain DGGITQSPKYLFRKEGQNVTLSCEQNLNHDAMYWYRQDPGQGLRLIYYSQIVNDFQKGDIAEGYSVSREKKESFPLTVTSAQKNPTAFYLCASSTARQGPKAFFGQGTRLTVV.